Below are 5 T cell receptor beta chains sequenced from a single sample in a study of OX40 agonist ivuxolimab in advanced cancers. Clones were read by immunoSEQ multiplex PCR, and TCRdb kept only the in-frame ones, dropping some. The data hold some 76,000 clones, with more than 75% observed a single time. The sequencing here drew on CD4+ or CD8+ T cells sorted from blood, taken in a trial of the OX40 agonist ivuxolimab. The receptors here all came from an adult with an advanced solid tumor such as melanoma, head and neck, liver or kidney cancer.

This clone was observed a handful of times. This chain's CDR3 is CASSLGSHQPQHF. Written as DNA, the CDR3 is TGTGCCAGCAGCTTAGGGTCCCATCAGCCCCAGCATTTT. The chain employs TRBV7-3 and TRBJ1-5, with D unresolved. This CDR3 contains 13 residues. Per the germline V gene, CDR1 is SGHTA and CDR2 is FQGTGA. Trimming pared 2 bases from V and 5 bases from J, leaving 7 bases between. The full variable domain, completed using reference TRBV7-3 and TRBJ1-5, is GAGVSQTPSNKVTEKGKYVELRCDPISGHTALYWYRQSLGQGPEFLIYFQGTGAADDSGLPNDRFFAVRPEGSVSTLKIQRTERGDSAVYLCASSLGSHQPQHFGDGTRLSIL.

The sample holds one count of this clone. The V call is TRBV29-1, the J call TRBJ2-7, with D possibly matching TRBD1 (8 bases). The CDR3 is 15 amino acids. Germline-derived CDR1 and CDR2 are SQVTM and ANQGSEA. Trimming pared 0 bases from V and 0 bases from J, leaving 12 bases between. CDR3 sequence: CSVEDYRGGSYEQYF. The CDR3 DNA sequence: TGCAGCGTTGAAGATTACAGGGGGGGCTCCTACGAGCAGTACTTC.

The chain recombines TRBV11-2 with TRBJ1-4; D uncertain. The V gene's germline CDR1 is SGHAT and CDR2 FQNNGV. Trimming shortened V by 2 bases and J by 0 bases, and 10 bases separated the two germline ends. The CDR3 runs 16 residues. For the CDR3, the DNA is TGTGCCAGCAGCTTAAATCCACCTGCAACTAATGAAAAACTGTTTTTT. Translated, it gives CASSLNPPATNEKLFF.

This chain links TRBV9 with TRBJ1-5, with 8 bases fitting TRBD1. Germline V gene lookup returns CDR1 SGDLS and CDR2 YYNGEE. The CDR3 has 14 amino acids. J gave up 9 bases and V 3 bases, and 8 bases lay outside the gene matches. CDR3 sequence: CASSADREMGPQHF. The CDR3 DNA reads TGTGCCAGCAGCGCGGACAGGGAGATGGGGCCCCAGCATTTT.

This rearrangement joins TRBV6-6 to TRBJ1-3, with D hard to call. Germline V gene sequence: CDR1 MNHNY, CDR2 SVGAGI (reference sequence). Trimming stripped 6 bases from V and 6 bases from J, with 9 bases between. The CDR3 contains 12 residues. The chain's CDR3 is CASRLGTNTIYF. The CDR3 bases are TGTGCCAGCAGGCTGGGCACAAACACCATATATTTT.